The 17 T cell receptor beta chains below were found in one sample sequenced in a study of post-analysis software for immune sequencing data. These receptors lack a known antigen. Findings and limits, study-wide: In patients, TRBV5-6, TRBV5-1 and TRBV20-1 belonged to roughly 5 TRBV segments found more frequently than in controls.

Prepared TCR beta cDNA libraries contained unique molecular identifiers. TCRdb independently ran MiXCR on the PCR reads; one entry per CDR3 protein. The repertoire holds 750,000 to 900,000 distinct CDR3 sequences, with 46% as singletons. The sequencing sample was made of blood. These TCRs come from a girl between 5 and 17 years old with multiple sclerosis.

This clonotype was picked up a small number of times. The chain employs TRBV29-1 and TRBJ2-1; 10 bases align to TRBD2. The V gene end was trimmed by 7 bases and the J gene end by 0 bases; junction bases not matched to a gene: 6. CDR3 length: 15 residues. CDR1 is SQVTM, CDR2 ANQGSEA, per germline. CDR3 amino acids: CSAGLAEVSYNEQFF. The CDR3 DNA sequence: TGCAGCGCCGGACTAGCGGAAGTCTCCTACAATGAGCAGTTCTTC.

This clonotype was seen a few times. The rearrangement uses TRBV29-1 and TRBJ2-7, with D perhaps matching TRBD1 (6 bases). The CDR3 is 15 amino acids. Germline V gene sequence: CDR1 SQVTM, CDR2 ANQGSEA. V was clipped by 3 bases and J by 0 bases, with 15 bases between them. CDR3 sequence reads: CSVESTGTSSYEQYF. As DNA, the CDR3 is TGCAGCGTTGAGTCAACGGGGACATCCTCCTACGAGCAGTACTTC.

The chain has TRBV19 and TRBJ2-7, with 7 positions matching TRBD2. Germline V lookup: CDR1 LNHDA, CDR2 SQIVND (reference sequence). Germline trimming cut 3 bases from V and 12 bases from J; bases unmatched to any gene: 11. The CDR3 is 13 residues long. The CDR3 region is CASSMGGRTHPYF. CDR3 sequence (DNA): TGTGCCAGTAGTATGGGCGGGAGAACCCATCCGTACTTC.

The rearrangement links TRBV12-3 or TRBV12-4 to TRBJ1-2; 11 bases line up with TRBD1. Losses at the gene ends were 7 bases for V and 8 bases for J; bases not matched to a gene: 6. The CDR3 runs 13 residues. CDR3: CASNLGQGDGYTF. The CDR3 DNA reads as TGTGCCAGCAACCTGGGACAGGGGGACGGCTACACCTTC.

The chain combines TRBV7-3 with TRBJ2-1, with TRBD1 matching 10 bases. From germline, CDR1 is SGHTA and CDR2 FQGTGA. V dropped 3 bases and J dropped 9; count of bases not matched to a gene: 2. The CDR3 totals 13 residues. CDR3 amino acids: CASSLDRGTEQFF. CDR3 sequence (DNA): TGTGCCAGCAGCTTGGACAGGGGGACTGAGCAGTTCTTC.

This chain uses TRBV10-3 with TRBJ1-2; D perhaps matches TRBD1 (5 bases). The CDR3 runs to 13 residues. Germline CDR1 and CDR2: ENHRY and SYGVKD. V was cut by 6 bases and J by 6 bases, with 14 bases left in between. CDR3 coding DNA: TGTGCCATCAGGGAGAGGGGCATCAATGGCTACACCTTC. Translated: CAIRERGINGYTF.

The chain employs TRBV9 and TRBJ2-7; 7 nucleotides agree with TRBD1. V lost 4 bases and J lost 4; bases outside the gene matches: 8. Germline V lookup: CDR1 SGDLS, CDR2 YYNGEE. This CDR3 contains 14 residues. Written as DNA, the CDR3 is TGTGCCAGCAGCCCCTCGACAGGGAAGTACGAGCAGTACTTC. Amino acids: CASSPSTGKYEQYF.

The gene calls are TRBV27 and TRBJ1-5; maybe TRBD1 (5 bases). The CDR3 has 15 amino acids. V was pared by 2 bases and J by 6 bases, with 14 bases between. From germline, CDR1 is MNHEY and CDR2 SMNVEV (reference sequence). The CDR3 DNA reads as TGTGCCAGCAGTTTAACGAGGGGTTCACCTCAGCCCCAGCATTTT. This gives the protein CASSLTRGSPQPQHF.

The chain has TRBV6-5 and TRBJ1-1; D is undetermined. The germline V gene has CDR1 MNHEY and CDR2 SVGAGI. With 0 bases removed from V and 6 bases from J, the gap between germline ends came to 8 bases. The CDR3 runs 13 residues. The CDR3: CASSYSMDAEAFF. Written as DNA, the CDR3 is TGTGCCAGCAGTTACTCGATGGACGCTGAAGCTTTCTTT.

This chain links TRBV2 with TRBJ2-4, with unresolved D. The CDR3 runs 10 residues. Trimming pared 4 bases from V and 15 bases from J, leaving 10 bases between. CDR1 and CDR2 from the germline V gene are SNHLY and FYNNEI. CDR3 loop: CASSGVFAYF. Here the CDR3 DNA reads TGTGCCAGCAGTGGAGTGTTCGCGTACTTC.

Details on this clonotype: The conserved closing phenylalanine or tryptophan is absent in this CDR3, likely reflecting a read error. The rearrangement uses TRBV7-9 and TRBJ2-1; D remains unclear. The CDR3 extends over 15 amino acids. CDR1 is SEHNR and CDR2 is FQNEAQ in the germline V gene (reference sequence). The ends were cut back, 5 bases at V and 8 bases at J, with 19 bases in the middle. DNA for the CDR3: TGTGCCAGCAGCCCACGGACCCCCCACCTCCATGAGCAGTTCTTG. It specifies CASSPRTPHLHEQFL.

This clonotype was observed a handful of times. The CDR3 DNA reads as TGTGCCAGCAGCCGGAAGTACCCCGGCTACGAGCAGTACTTC. It is translated as CASSRKYPGYEQYF. V and J are TRBV6-6 and TRBJ2-7; D is ambiguous. Germline V gene lookup returns CDR1 MNHNY and CDR2 SVGAGI (reference sequence). The CDR3 extends over 14 amino acids. The V gene lost 6 bases and the J gene lost 3 bases, with 15 bases spanning the gap.

This clonotype occurred many times. The chain uses TRBV24-1 and TRBJ1-2; 9 bases are a match to TRBD1. The CDR3 consists of 14 residues. Germline lookup yields CDR1 KGHDR and CDR2 SFDVKD. V dropped 4 bases and J dropped 9; count of bases not matched to a gene: 8. The CDR3 loop is CATSDWTGAASYTF. In nucleotides, the CDR3 is TGTGCCACCAGTGACTGGACAGGGGCCGCTAGCTACACCTTC.

This clonotype was counted between two and nine times. V gene TRBV12-3 or TRBV12-4 combines with J gene TRBJ2-7, with 12 bases that match TRBD1. With 6 bases clipped from V and 2 bases from J, the junction kept 8 bases outside the gene matches. The CDR3 contains 16 residues. The CDR3: CASSPVRDRGPYEQYF. The CDR3 region has the DNA TGTGCCAGCAGCCCTGTCCGGGACAGGGGGCCCTACGAGCAGTACTTC.

This clonotype was detected a few times. V gene TRBV6-2 or TRBV6-3 combines with J gene TRBJ1-2; D gene uncertain. CDR1 is MNHEY, CDR2 SVGEGT, per germline. The CDR3 contains 13 residues. V was trimmed by 6 bases and J by 5 bases, leaving 13 bases between them. CDR3 protein: CASSKPYGYGYTF. The CDR3 nucleotides read TGTGCCAGCAGCAAACCCTACGGATATGGCTACACCTTC.

This clonotype was detected only a few times. The gene calls are TRBV12-3 or TRBV12-4 and TRBJ1-2; tentative D call: TRBD1 (5 bases). Trimming took 8 bases from V and 3 from J, leaving 13 bases between them. The CDR3 is 13 amino acids. The CDR3 bases are TGTGCCAGCGCAGGGACGCCGCACTATGGCTACACCTTC. Translation: CASAGTPHYGYTF.

V usage is TRBV5-5 and J usage is TRBJ1-2; TRBD1 matches at 8 bases. V shed 3 bases, J shed 8 bases, and the junction held 18 bases outside the gene matches. The CDR3 contains 17 residues. The germline gives CDR1 SGHKS, CDR2 YYEKEE (reference sequence). CDR3 in amino acids: CASSSEPGGKGGGGYTF. CDR3 bases: TGTGCCAGCAGCTCTGAGCCAGGGGGCAAAGGTGGTGGGGGCTACACCTTC. The full variable domain, its missing parts supplied by reference TRBV5-5 and TRBJ1-2, is DAGVTQSPTHLIKTRGQQVTLRCSPISGHKSVSWYQQVLGQGPQFIFQYYEKEERGRGNFPDRFSARQFPNYSSELNVNALLLGDSALYLCASSSEPGGKGGGGYTFGSGTRLTVV.